These 27 T cell receptor beta chains share one sample of origin, sequenced in a study of early T cells in non-severe SARS-CoV-2 infection. Using its own MiXCR run on the 5' RACE reads, TCRdb lists one record per CDR3 protein. The table lists roughly 29,000 distinct CDR3 sequences, roughly 5% of them singletons, with almost 25% in the top ten. The material sequenced was whole blood. These receptors all stem from an adult who was a healthcare worker with PCR-confirmed SARS-CoV-2 infection or an uninfected control (not recorded which).

The rearrangement joins TRBV7-9 to TRBJ2-1; D unresolved. The CDR3 has 13 amino acids. V was trimmed by 2 bases and J by 4 bases, leaving 6 bases between them. The germline gives CDR1 SEHNR, CDR2 FQNEAQ (reference sequence). DNA of the CDR3: TGTGCCAGCAGCTTATTACTGTACAATGAGCAGTTCTTC. It specifies CASSLLLYNEQFF.

This clonotype came up a few times. In DNA form, the CDR3 reads TGCAGTGCTAGAGACCCAGCGGGACAGGGGGAAGGCTACACCTTC. Translation: CSARDPAGQGEGYTF. The rearrangement joins TRBV20-1 to TRBJ1-2, with 11 positions matching TRBD1. The CDR3 totals 15 residues. The germline V gene encodes CDR1 DFQATT and CDR2 SNEGSKA (reference sequence). After removal of 0 bases from V and 8 bases from J, the junction contained 8 bases not matched to a gene.

This clonotype was counted at least ten times. The chain couples TRBV6-6 to TRBJ1-6; TRBD1 agrees at 9 bases. The germline V gene has CDR1 MNHNY and CDR2 SVGAGI (reference sequence). The CDR3 length is 15 residues. Trimming cost V 5 bases and J 10 bases; bases outside gene matches: 9. The CDR3 sequence: CASSTGTGIGSPLHF. The DNA for the CDR3 is TGTGCCAGCAGTACGGGGACAGGGATTGGATCACCCCTCCACTTT.

This clonotype was seen at least ten times. This sequence joins TRBV20-1 and TRBJ2-7; D is uncertain. The ends were cut back, 2 bases at V and 3 bases at J, with 11 bases in the middle. CDR1 and CDR2 (germline): DFQATT, SNEGSKA (reference sequence). The CDR3 is 13 amino acids. The CDR3 spells CSARRPGRYEQYF. The CDR3 nucleotides are TGCAGTGCTAGACGTCCCGGTCGCTACGAGCAGTACTTC.

This clonotype was recorded a few times. This chain connects TRBV12-5 to TRBJ2-3; D unresolved. V lost 4 bases and J lost 2, with 4 bases in between. This CDR3 is 12 amino acids long. CDR1 and CDR2 (germline): LGHNT, FRNRAP. The CDR3 protein is CASGSSTDTQYF. The DNA of the CDR3 is TGTGCTAGTGGTTCATCCACAGATACGCAGTATTTT.

This clonotype was counted many times. V gene TRBV20-1 combines with J gene TRBJ2-5; 9 bases fit TRBD2. The germline V gene has CDR1 DFQATT and CDR2 SNEGSKA (reference sequence). The V and J ends lost 1 base and 0 bases, in that order; junction bases with no gene match: 6. This CDR3 contains 16 residues. CDR3 DNA: TGCAGTGCTAGAGTAGCACTAGCGGGCTACCAAGAGACCCAGTACTTC. This encodes CSARVALAGYQETQYF.

This clonotype was seen repeatedly, ten times or more. V is TRBV7-8 and J is TRBJ2-1; the match to TRBD2 covers 10 bases. Germline V gene data show CDR1 as SGHVS and CDR2 as FQNEAQ. The V segment lost 4 bases and the J segment 9 bases; nucleotides outside the gene matches: 15. There are 17 residues in the CDR3. CDR3 DNA sequence: TGTGCCAGCAGCTCCCGTCGAATGCTAGCGGGAGTCCCTGAGCAGTTCTTC. It encodes CASSSRRMLAGVPEQFF.

The chain uses TRBV12-3 or TRBV12-4 and TRBJ2-3, with 9 nucleotides matching TRBD2. This CDR3 has 15 amino acids. Trimming cost V 3 bases and J 4 bases; bases outside gene matches: 5. Here the CDR3 reads CASSFGGGAPDTQYF. CDR3 coding DNA: TGTGCCAGCAGTTTTGGCGGGGGGGCGCCAGATACGCAGTATTTT.

This clonotype has only a few counts. The chain combines TRBV11-2 with TRBJ2-3, with D perhaps TRBD1 (5 bases). The V and J ends lost 0 bases and 5 bases respectively, with 9 bases between them. CDR3 length: 14 residues. CDR1 is SGHAT and CDR2 is FQNNGV in the germline V gene. The CDR3 DNA reads as TGTGCCAGCAGCTTAGAAGGGGTTGGAGATACGCAGTATTTT. Protein: CASSLEGVGDTQYF.

At least ten counts were recorded for this clonotype. This rearrangement joins TRBV7-9 to TRBJ2-7; D tentatively reads TRBD1 or TRBD2 (5 bases each). CDR3 length: 11 residues. Germline V CDR1 and CDR2: SEHNR, FQNEAQ (reference sequence). V lost 9 bases and J 6 bases, leaving 12 bases between the germline ends. CDR3 sequence reads: CASMGVAEQYF. The CDR3 nucleotides read TGTGCCAGTATGGGGGTAGCCGAGCAGTACTTC.

This clonotype has ten or more counts. The chain combines TRBV10-3 with TRBJ1-1; possibly TRBD1 for D (6 bases). Trimming shortened V by 6 bases and J by 2 bases, and 13 bases separated the two germline ends. CDR3 length: 14 residues. Germline-derived CDR1 and CDR2 are ENHRY and SYGVKD. The CDR3 here is CAIRGQNGNTEAFF. CDR3 DNA: TGTGCCATCAGAGGACAGAACGGTAACACTGAAGCTTTCTTT.

This clonotype was recorded at least ten times. The rearrangement uses TRBV19 and TRBJ1-2; D not resolved. Germline lookup yields CDR1 LNHDA and CDR2 SQIVND (reference sequence). V lost 6 bases, J lost 3 bases, and 14 bases lay in between. The CDR3 is made up of 14 amino acids. CDR3 residues: CASRPRAVDYGYTF. For the CDR3, the DNA is TGTGCCAGTAGGCCCCGCGCAGTAGACTATGGCTACACCTTC.

This clonotype was observed many times. The chain uses TRBV20-1 and TRBJ1-2; 7 bases align to TRBD1. The germline CDR1 and CDR2 sequences are DFQATT and SNEGSKA (reference sequence). With V trimmed by 5 bases and J by 2 bases, 23 bases remained unmatched. The CDR3 totals 19 residues. CDR3: CSAFGFESGTANWNYGYTF. Written as DNA, the CDR3 is TGCAGTGCTTTTGGTTTCGAATCCGGGACAGCTAATTGGAACTATGGCTACACCTTC.

This clonotype was detected many times. The V call is TRBV28, the J call TRBJ2-7, with D perhaps TRBD1 (6 bases). Germline CDR1 and CDR2: MDHEN and SYDVKM. The V gene lost 6 bases and the J gene lost 3 bases, with 15 bases spanning the gap. The CDR3 totals 14 residues. The CDR3 DNA is TGTGCCAGCAGCCCTGGGACATTATTCTACGAGCAGTACTTC. Its translation is CASSPGTLFYEQYF.

This chain links TRBV12-3 or TRBV12-4 with TRBJ2-5; D might be TRBD1 (5 bases). V was shortened by 5 bases and J by 5 bases, with 18 bases between the two germline ends. The CDR3 covers 15 residues. CDR3 bases: TGTGCCAGCAGTAAAGCAGGGTCGTGGGTGGAGACCCAGTACTTC. This translates into CASSKAGSWVETQYF.

Many counts were recorded for this clonotype. The V and J genes are TRBV20-1 and TRBJ1-6; no definite D call. The CDR3 length is 18 residues. V was pared by 2 bases and J by 0 bases, with 17 bases between. CDR1 and CDR2 from the germline V gene are DFQATT and SNEGSKA (reference sequence). DNA for the CDR3: TGCAGTGCTAGACCCGGGTCGCTCCAAAACTCCTATAATTCACCCCTCCACTTT. This sequence encodes CSARPGSLQNSYNSPLHF.

This clonotype has at least ten counts. The chain couples TRBV5-1 to TRBJ2-1; D gene unclear. The V end was cut by 0 bases, the J end by 4 bases, with 11 bases between. This CDR3 spans 15 amino acids. CDR1 SGHRS and CDR2 YFSETQ come from the germline V gene. The CDR3 DNA follows: TGCGCCAGCAGCTTGGGACCTTTTTTGTACAATGAGCAGTTCTTC. Its protein is CASSLGPFLYNEQFF.

The sample holds many counts of this clonotype. The V call is TRBV4-2, the J call TRBJ2-5, with D unresolved. Germline V lookup: CDR1 LGHNA, CDR2 YNFKEQ. V was shortened by 3 bases and J by 3 bases, with 8 bases between the two germline ends. The CDR3 runs 13 residues. The CDR3 bases are TGTGCCAGCAGCCAGGGTAGGGAAGAGACCCAGTACTTC. Its protein is CASSQGREETQYF.

In this sample, this clonotype turned up many times. The chain carries TRBV7-9 and TRBJ2-3, with TRBD2 matching 7 bases. The CDR3 extends over 15 amino acids. Germline V gene lookup returns CDR1 SEHNR and CDR2 FQNEAQ (reference sequence). The trim removed 0 bases at V and 5 bases at J, leaving 5 bases unmatched. The CDR3 sequence: CASSLAGGPVDTQYF. CDR3 sequence (DNA): TGTGCCAGCAGCTTAGCGGGAGGGCCCGTAGATACGCAGTATTTT.

This clonotype was seen a handful of times. J is TRBJ2-1 and V is TRBV11-2; D is unclear. The CDR3 is 12 amino acids. CDR1 and CDR2 from the germline V gene are SGHAT and FQNNGV. V was pared by 0 bases and J by 6 bases, with 3 bases between. CDR3 sequence (DNA): TGTGCCAGCAGCTTAGAACTCAATGAGCAGTTCTTC. Residues: CASSLELNEQFF.

This clonotype has just a few counts. Here the CDR3 reads CASSLAPTEPTYEQYF. The CDR3, as DNA: TGTGCCAGCAGCTTAGCCCCGACTGAACCTACCTACGAGCAGTACTTC. This chain joins TRBV7-2 and TRBJ2-7; no definite D call. The CDR3 extends over 16 amino acids. Germline V CDR1 and CDR2: SGHTA, FQGNSA. Trimming removed 0 bases from V and 2 bases from J, with 14 bases in between. The entire variable domain, with the rest obtained from reference TRBV7-2 and TRBJ2-7, is as follows: GAGVSQSPSNKVTEKGKDVELRCDPISGHTALYWYRQSLGQGLEFLIYFQGNSAPDKSGLPSDRFSAERTGGSVSTLTIQRTQQEDSAVYLCASSLAPTEPTYEQYFGPGTRLTVT.

This clonotype was seen many times. The chain employs TRBV6-2 or TRBV6-3 and TRBJ1-2, with 8 nucleotides matching TRBD1. V gave up 7 bases and J gave up 2 bases; unmatched junction bases: 9. The CDR3 is made up of 15 amino acids. Germline values: CDR1 MNHEY, CDR2 SVGEGT. The CDR3 bases are TGTGCCAGCAAGACCCGAGGACAGGGCAACTATGGCTACACCTTC. Translated, it gives CASKTRGQGNYGYTF.

This clonotype was detected many times. The chain is built from TRBV30 and TRBJ1-1, with D tentatively TRBD1 (6 bases). Between the trimmed V and J ends, which lost 5 bases and 1 base, there was a span of 17 bases. This CDR3 spans 15 amino acids. Per germline, CDR1 GTSNPN and CDR2 SVGIG (reference sequence). CDR3: CAWANPGHPNTEAFF. In DNA form, the CDR3 reads TGTGCCTGGGCGAACCCGGGACACCCGAACACTGAAGCTTTCTTT. The full variable domain, in which reference TRBV30 and TRBJ1-1 provide the parts outside the CDR3, is SQTIHQWPATLVQPVGSPLSLECTVEGTSNPNLYWYRQAAGRGLQLLFYSVGIGQISSEVPQNLSASRPQDRQFILSSKKLLLSDSGFYLCAWANPGHPNTEAFFGQGTRLTVV.

This clonotype was seen ten or more times. The V call is TRBV7-2, the J call TRBJ1-4, with D perhaps matching TRBD1 (6 bases). In germline, CDR1 is SGHTA, CDR2 FQGNSA. The CDR3 length is 13 residues. The V and J ends lost 9 bases and 7 bases respectively, with 15 bases between them. The CDR3 reads CASAQGSSEKLFF. CDR3 in DNA: TGTGCCAGTGCCCAGGGGTCGAGTGAAAAACTGTTTTTT.

The sample holds many counts of this clonotype. The chain recombines TRBV19 with TRBJ1-6, with D tentatively TRBD1 (5 bases). The germline V and J ends were trimmed by 2 bases and 11 bases, with 13 bases remaining between them. Germline values: CDR1 LNHDA, CDR2 SQIVND (reference sequence). The CDR3 contains 14 residues. The DNA of the CDR3 is TGTGCCAGTAGTATAAGACAGAAAACCCCACCCCTCCACTTT. This encodes CASSIRQKTPPLHF.

Ten or more counts support this clonotype. This chain uses TRBV7-6 with TRBJ2-1; TRBD2 aligns across 8 bases. The germline V gene has CDR1 SGHVS and CDR2 FNYEAQ. The V gene end was trimmed by 4 bases and the J gene end by 0 bases; junction bases not matched to a gene: 5. The CDR3 runs 16 residues. The CDR3 loop reads CASSYQRESSYNEQFF. The CDR3 DNA is TGTGCCAGCAGCTACCAGCGGGAGAGCTCCTACAATGAGCAGTTCTTC.

This chain joins TRBV14 and TRBJ2-3; 11 bases map to TRBD2. Germline V gives CDR1 SGHDN, CDR2 FVKESK. CDR3 length: 19 residues. The V and J ends lost 0 bases and 0 bases, in that order; junction bases with no gene match: 8. CDR3 in amino acids: CASSQDWGLAESSTDTQYF. The CDR3 DNA is TGTGCCAGCAGCCAAGACTGGGGACTAGCGGAGTCTAGCACAGATACGCAGTATTTT.